Listed here are 24 T cell receptor beta chains from one sample, sequenced in a study of T cell changes during pregnancy in multiple sclerosis. Clones were sequenced by immunoSEQ multiplex PCR, and TCRdb holds only the in-frame ones, with some missing. The sample includes approximately 44,000 clones, about 91% seen only once; the top ten take 0.65% to 0.9%. This specimen consisted of CD4+ T cells from peripheral blood mononuclear cells, obtained before pregnancy. The source is a female donor with multiple sclerosis, enrolled in a pregnancy study.

J is TRBJ2-3 and V is TRBV21-1; the table's D call, TRBD2, was not checked against the DNA. TRBV21-1 is annotated as a pseudogene. CDR3 size: 18 residues. CDR3 amino acids: CASSKPPRAGGTTDTQYF. For the CDR3, the DNA is TGTGCCAGCAGCAAACCCCCCCGAGCGGGGGGAACCACAGATACGCAGTATTTT.

The chain uses TRBV7-9 and TRBJ2-1; D is perhaps TRBD2 (6 bases). The CDR3 is made up of 13 amino acids. Germline CDR1 SEHNR, CDR2 FQNEAQ (reference sequence). V was cut by 6 bases and J by 10 bases, with 16 bases left in between. The CDR3 protein is CASSWTGVGEQFF. CDR3 nucleotides: TGTGCCAGCAGTTGGACGGGGGTAGGAGAGCAGTTCTTC.

The rearrangement uses TRBV5-4 and TRBJ1-1; D gene ambiguous. Trimming removed 1 base at V and 5 bases at J, with 15 bases between. Germline V gene data show CDR1 as SGHNT and CDR2 as YYREEE (reference sequence). The CDR3 consists of 15 residues. The CDR3 DNA follows: TGTGCCAGCAGCTTGTGGGCTGGGAGGCGGACTGAAGCTTTCTTT. This sequence encodes CASSLWAGRRTEAFF.

The rearrangement links TRBV7-2 to TRBJ1-5, with TRBD1 matching over 9 bases. Trimming took 1 base from V and 7 from J; bases not matched to a gene: 11. There are 17 residues in the CDR3. Germline lookup yields CDR1 SGHTA and CDR2 FQGNSA. As DNA, the CDR3 is TGTGCCAGCAGCTTAGACGGGACAGGGCCACCGGGGCAGCCCCAGCATTTT. Its translation is CASSLDGTGPPGQPQHF.

This chain joins TRBV5-4 and TRBJ2-7; 7 positions match TRBD1. CDR3 length: 14 residues. Looked up from germline, CDR1 is SGHNT and CDR2 is YYREEE (reference sequence). V dropped 4 bases and J dropped 2; count of bases not matched to a gene: 6. CDR3 residues: CASSTRQGPYEQYF. The CDR3 DNA reads TGTGCCAGCAGCACTAGACAGGGTCCCTACGAGCAGTACTTC.

This clone was observed a single time. The chain recombines TRBV6-5 with TRBJ1-2; unclear D gene. Germline CDR1 MNHEY, CDR2 SVGAGI. Trimming cost V 0 bases and J 5 bases, with 7 bases left between them. The CDR3 is 13 residues long. CDR3 DNA sequence: TGTGCCAGCAGTTACTCACGGAGATATGGCTACACCTTC. This gives the protein CASSYSRRYGYTF.

The rearrangement joins TRBV4-2 to TRBJ2-1; TRBD1 agrees at 9 bases. V was pared by 1 base and J by 4 bases, with 5 bases of the junction left unmatched. This CDR3 region has 16 residues. Germline CDR1 LGHNA, CDR2 YNFKEQ. The CDR3: CASSQGTGTGYNEQFF. CDR3 nucleotide sequence: TGTGCCAGCAGCCAAGGGACCGGGACAGGGTACAATGAGCAGTTCTTC.

The CDR3 loop reads CASSVVSDSPAGELFF. CDR3 coding DNA: TGTGCCAGCAGCGTAGTATCGGACAGCCCCGCCGGGGAGCTGTTTTTT. This chain uses TRBV9 with TRBJ2-2; possibly TRBD1 for D (6 bases). The CDR3 totals 16 residues. CDR1 and CDR2 from the germline V gene are SGDLS and YYNGEE. V was cut by 0 bases and J by 6 bases, with 15 bases left in between.

This sequence joins TRBV19 and TRBJ2-1, with 8 positions matching TRBD2. The length of the CDR3 is 16 residues. The junction had 8 bases not matched to a gene; V was cut back by 5 bases and J by 2 bases. Germline V gene lookup returns CDR1 LNHDA and CDR2 SQIVND (reference sequence). The chain's CDR3 is CASSLFSGETYNEQFF. The CDR3 DNA sequence: TGTGCCAGTAGTTTGTTTAGCGGGGAGACCTACAATGAGCAGTTCTTC.

J is TRBJ2-5 and V is TRBV5-1; 13 positions match TRBD2. CDR3 length: 16 residues. V dropped 3 bases and J dropped 3; count of bases not matched to a gene: 5. CDR1 is SGHRS, CDR2 YFSETQ, per germline. CDR3 DNA sequence: TGCGCCAGCAGCTACCCACTAGCGGGGGGGGAAGAGACCCAGTACTTC. It encodes CASSYPLAGGEETQYF.

This chain joins TRBV11-2 and TRBJ1-1; D gene ambiguous. Trimming left V 2 bases short and J 9 bases short, with 10 bases between. CDR1 SGHAT and CDR2 FQNNGV come from the germline V gene. The CDR3 runs to 12 residues. CDR3: CASSLYGGQAFF. The CDR3 DNA follows: TGTGCCAGCAGCTTATATGGCGGGCAAGCTTTCTTT.

This chain links TRBV2 with TRBJ2-3; 8 positions match TRBD2. Per the germline V gene, CDR1 is SNHLY and CDR2 is FYNNEI. The CDR3 runs 14 residues. The J segment lost 1 base and the V segment lost 7 bases, leaving 4 bases of the junction unmatched. CDR3 sequence reads: CASKVGGGTDTQYF. For the CDR3, the DNA is TGTGCCAGCAAAGTCGGGGGGGGCACAGATACGCAGTATTTT.

The chain recombines TRBV7-2 with TRBJ2-7, with D possibly matching TRBD2 (7 bases). Germline-derived CDR1 and CDR2 are SGHTA and FQGNSA. The CDR3 sequence is 17 residues long. V lost 0 bases, J lost 4 bases, and 19 bases lay in between. The DNA for the CDR3 is TGTGCCAGCAGCTTAGCGCTCCCCGGACTAGGGGGGTACGAGCAGTACTTC. It specifies CASSLALPGLGGYEQYF.

The gene calls are TRBV7-2 and TRBJ2-1; 9 bases agree with TRBD2. The V gene's germline CDR1 is SGHTA and CDR2 FQGNSA. This CDR3 has 17 residues. Trimming took 5 bases from V and 6 from J; bases not matched to a gene: 14. DNA for the CDR3: TGTGCCAGCAGCATGACCGGGGAGACTAGCGGCATCAATGAGCAGTTCTTC. This sequence encodes CASSMTGETSGINEQFF.

The chain joins TRBV10-2 to TRBJ2-5; D call uncertain. Germline V gene lookup returns CDR1 WSHSY and CDR2 SAAADI. The CDR3 spans 12 residues. The V and J ends lost 5 bases and 2 bases respectively, with 6 bases between them. Here the CDR3 DNA reads TGCGCCAGCAGTTTACTGCAAGAGACCCAGTACTTC. Residues: CASSLLQETQYF.

This clone qualifies as medium-sized. The chain has TRBV6-5 and TRBJ2-1; 13 bases fit TRBD2. The CDR3 covers 16 residues. Per the germline V gene, CDR1 is MNHEY and CDR2 is SVGAGI. The V segment lost 0 bases and the J segment 10 bases; nucleotides outside the gene matches: 6. As DNA, the CDR3 is TGTGCCAGCAGTTACTCTACTAGCGGGGGGGCCTGGGAGCAGTTCTTC. Residues: CASSYSTSGGAWEQFF.

The V and J genes are TRBV6-4 and TRBJ1-5; TRBD1 aligns across 11 bases. J gave up 5 bases and V 4 bases, and 4 bases lay outside the gene matches. Per the germline V gene, CDR1 is MRHNA and CDR2 is SNTAGT. The CDR3 length is 15 residues. This CDR3 is CASSGWTGGYQPQHF. CDR3 sequence (DNA): TGTGCCAGCAGTGGTTGGACAGGGGGCTATCAGCCCCAGCATTTT.

This rearrangement joins TRBV18 to TRBJ2-7, with TRBD1 matching over 9 bases. The junction had 5 bases not matched to a gene; V was cut back by 0 bases and J by 2 bases. The CDR3 consists of 16 residues. Germline CDR1 KGHSH, CDR2 LQKENI. CDR3 amino acids: CASSPPRDRAPYEQYF. The DNA of the CDR3 is TGTGCCAGCTCACCACCTCGGGACAGGGCCCCCTACGAGCAGTACTTC.

V and J are TRBV7-2 and TRBJ2-1, with D maybe TRBD1 (6 bases). The germline V and J ends were trimmed by 1 base and 10 bases, with 17 bases remaining between them. This CDR3 has 15 residues. Germline V gives CDR1 SGHTA, CDR2 FQGNSA. Written as DNA, the CDR3 is TGTGCCAGCAGCTTAGAGGCAGGGGCGCTCGGGGAGCAGTTCTTC. As protein: CASSLEAGALGEQFF.

The chain carries TRBV2 and TRBJ1-5; 7 bases align to TRBD1. V dropped 6 bases and J dropped 2; count of bases not matched to a gene: 4. Germline CDR1 reads SNHLY; CDR2 reads FYNNEI. This CDR3 region has 14 residues. CDR3 sequence (DNA): TGTGCCAGCAGCCCGCAGGGGGGCAATCAGCCCCAGCATTTT. It yields the protein CASSPQGGNQPQHF.

The chain is built from TRBV19 and TRBJ1-1, with a possible D match to TRBD1 (6 bases). V dropped 4 bases and J dropped 4 bases, with 10 bases sitting between them. CDR3 size: 13 residues. In germline, CDR1 is LNHDA, CDR2 SQIVND (reference sequence). The CDR3 DNA is TGTGCCAGTAGTAACAGGGCTGGCACTGAAGCTTTCTTT. Translation gives CASSNRAGTEAFF. The complete variable domain, with remaining parts taken from reference TRBV19 and TRBJ1-1, reads DGGITQSPKYLFRKEGQNVTLSCEQNLNHDAMYWYRQDPGQGLRLIYYSQIVNDFQKGDIAEGYSVSREKKESFPLTVTSAQKNPTAFYLCASSNRAGTEAFFGQGTRLTVV.

The J gene is TRBJ2-5, the V gene TRBV10-3; D not certain. The CDR3 totals 16 residues. The V gene lost 0 bases and the J gene lost 2 bases, with 13 bases spanning the gap. Germline-derived CDR1 and CDR2 are ENHRY and SYGVKD. In DNA, the CDR3 is TGTGCCATCAGTGAGTCGCGGCTTCAACTACAAGAGACCCAGTACTTC. The encoded protein is CAISESRLQLQETQYF.

The chain joins TRBV2 to TRBJ1-3; TRBD1 agrees at 10 bases. V lost 6 bases, J lost 4 bases, and 6 bases stayed unmatched. This CDR3 has 15 amino acids. Germline V gives CDR1 SNHLY, CDR2 FYNNEI. CDR3 in amino acids: CASSTLGQGGNTIYF. In nucleotides, the CDR3 is TGTGCCAGCAGCACGCTGGGACAGGGGGGAAACACCATATATTTT.

This clone has a single count. This chain links TRBV6-5 with TRBJ1-2, with a weak D call TRBD1 (5 bases). Per the germline V gene, CDR1 is MNHEY and CDR2 is SVGAGI. This CDR3 region has 15 residues. V dropped 7 bases and J dropped 0 bases, with 15 bases sitting between them. DNA of the CDR3: TGTGCCAGCACCTTAAGGGGCGGCCCTAACTATGGCTACACCTTC. It translates to CASTLRGGPNYGYTF.